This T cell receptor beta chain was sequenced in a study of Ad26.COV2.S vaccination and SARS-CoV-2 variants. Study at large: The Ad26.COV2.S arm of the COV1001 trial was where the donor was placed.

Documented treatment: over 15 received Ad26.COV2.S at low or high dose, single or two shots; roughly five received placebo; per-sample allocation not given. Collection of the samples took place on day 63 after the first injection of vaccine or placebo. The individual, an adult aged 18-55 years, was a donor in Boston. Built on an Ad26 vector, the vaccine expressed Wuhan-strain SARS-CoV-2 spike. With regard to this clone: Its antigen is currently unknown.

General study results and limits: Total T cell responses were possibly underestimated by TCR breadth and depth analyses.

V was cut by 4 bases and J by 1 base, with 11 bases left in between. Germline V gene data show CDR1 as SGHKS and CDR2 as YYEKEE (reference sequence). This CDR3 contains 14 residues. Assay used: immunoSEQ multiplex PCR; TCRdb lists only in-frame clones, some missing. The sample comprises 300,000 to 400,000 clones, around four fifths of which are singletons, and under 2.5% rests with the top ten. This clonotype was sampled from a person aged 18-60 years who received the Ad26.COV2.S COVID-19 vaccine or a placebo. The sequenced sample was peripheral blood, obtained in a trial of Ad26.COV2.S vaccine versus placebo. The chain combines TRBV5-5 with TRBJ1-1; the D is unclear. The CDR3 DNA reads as TGTGCCAGCAGCAGCATACCAGGGAACACTGAAGCTTTCTTT. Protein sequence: CASSSIPGNTEAFF.